This T cell receptor (beta chain) stems from a study of Tregs in tolerant kidney transplant recipients. Study-wide points: Nucleotide sequences could not be compared across some patients' samples due to primer changes. Tolerant patients' donor-specific Tregs expanded beyond overall Tregs, suggesting antigen-driven growth.

Points on this clone: Antigen: not known.

This table comes from immunoSEQ multiplex PCR, and its TCRdb copy is limited to in-frame clones, with some not included. The sample carries 110,000 or so clones, roughly 89% recorded once. Germline V CDR1 and CDR2: SGHRS, YFSETQ. V lost 4 bases and J lost 2; bases outside the gene matches: 3. The CDR3 sequence is 14 residues long. The sample was CD4+ T cells from blood, taken before the transplant. The chain recombines TRBV5-1 with TRBJ2-3, with 8 bases fitting TRBD2. This sequence originates from a human donor who received a combined kidney and bone marrow transplant. CDR3 sequence (DNA): TGCGCCAGCAGCCGGGGGGGACTCACAGATACGCAGTATTTT. It specifies CASSRGGLTDTQYF.